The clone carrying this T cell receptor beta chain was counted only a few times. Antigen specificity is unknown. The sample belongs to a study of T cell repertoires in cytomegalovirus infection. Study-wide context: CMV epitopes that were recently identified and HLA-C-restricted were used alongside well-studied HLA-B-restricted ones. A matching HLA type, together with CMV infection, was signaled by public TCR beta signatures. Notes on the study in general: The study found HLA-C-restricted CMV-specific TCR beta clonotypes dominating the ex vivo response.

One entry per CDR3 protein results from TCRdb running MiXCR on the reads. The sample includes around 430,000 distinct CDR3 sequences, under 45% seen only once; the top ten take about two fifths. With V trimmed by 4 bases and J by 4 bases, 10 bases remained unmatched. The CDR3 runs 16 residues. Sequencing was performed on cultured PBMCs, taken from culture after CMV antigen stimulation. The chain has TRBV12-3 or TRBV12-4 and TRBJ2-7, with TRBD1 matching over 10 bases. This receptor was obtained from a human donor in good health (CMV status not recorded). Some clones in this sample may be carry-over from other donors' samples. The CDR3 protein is CASSSTYGQGEYEQYF. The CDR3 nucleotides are TGTGCCAGCAGTTCGACCTATGGACAGGGGGAATACGAGCAGTACTTC.